These T cell receptor beta chains were read from a single sample in a study of blood T cell repertoires in COVID-19. Sequencing was performed with immunoSEQ multiplex PCR; in TCRdb, only in-frame clones are kept and a portion is missing. The repertoire holds about 58,000 clones, more than 70% seen once, with 4% to 5.5% in the top ten. Sequencing was carried out using peripheral blood. The source is a man aged 40-55 years with active COVID-19. Both conserved end residues are part of each CDR3. Fields, in order: D gene, J gene, clone size, V gene, CDR3 DNA, CDR3 protein. D genes are given only for firm matches. A row's size may be missing; if present it is once, few, many or a size class.

d_gene: TRBD1; j_gene: TRBJ2-3; abundance: .; v_gene: TRBV19; CDR3nt: TGTGCCAGTAGTATAGCAGGACAGGAGTACACAGATACGCAGTATTTT; CDR3aa: CASSIAGQEYTDTQYF
d_gene: .; j_gene: TRBJ2-1; abundance: .; v_gene: TRBV27; CDR3nt: TGTGCCAGCAGCTTCAGGGGGGCCTACAATGAGCAGTTCTTC; CDR3aa: CASSFRGAYNEQFF
d_gene: .; j_gene: TRBJ1-2; abundance: .; v_gene: TRBV27; CDR3nt: TGTGCCAGCAGTCCCTCAGGACAGAACTATGGCTACACCTTC; CDR3aa: CASSPSGQNYGYTF
d_gene: TRBD1; j_gene: TRBJ1-2; abundance: few; v_gene: TRBV18; CDR3nt: TGTGCCAGCTCACCCGGGACAGGGGTCCACTATGGCTACACCTTC; CDR3aa: CASSPGTGVHYGYTF
d_gene: .; j_gene: TRBJ1-1; abundance: few; v_gene: TRBV29-1; CDR3nt: TGCAGCGTTGACGCGAGAACTGAAGCTTTCTTT; CDR3aa: CSVDARTEAFF
d_gene: TRBD1; j_gene: TRBJ1-1; abundance: .; v_gene: TRBV5-1; CDR3nt: TGCGCCAGCAGCTCGACGGGACAGGGGACTGAAGCTTTCTTT; CDR3aa: CASSSTGQGTEAFF
d_gene: .; j_gene: TRBJ2-1; abundance: .; v_gene: TRBV5-1; CDR3nt: TGCGCCAGCAGCTTGCTCGGGGGTGGTCACAATGAGCAGTTCTTC; CDR3aa: CASSLLGGGHNEQFF
d_gene: TRBD2; j_gene: TRBJ2-5; abundance: .; v_gene: TRBV28; CDR3nt: TGTGCCAGCAGTTCTAGGACTAGCGGGACCCCCCAAGAGACCCAGTACTTC; CDR3aa: CASSSRTSGTPQETQYF
d_gene: TRBD2; j_gene: TRBJ2-2; abundance: medium-sized; v_gene: TRBV27; CDR3nt: TGTGCCAGCAGCCCGACGGTGATAGCGGGAGGGGGTAGAAGGGCCGGGGAGCTGTTTTTT; CDR3aa: CASSPTVIAGGGRRAGELFF
d_gene: TRBD2; j_gene: TRBJ2-1; abundance: few; v_gene: TRBV24-1; CDR3nt: TGTGCCACCAGTGATTTACGGGCGGGAGTGTCGAATGAGCAGTTCTTC; CDR3aa: CATSDLRAGVSNEQFF
d_gene: TRBD1; j_gene: TRBJ1-6; abundance: .; v_gene: TRBV6-5; CDR3nt: TGTGCCAGCAGTTTCTCCGGGACAGGGGCTTCACCCCTCCACTTT; CDR3aa: CASSFSGTGASPLHF
d_gene: .; j_gene: TRBJ1-6; abundance: medium-sized; v_gene: TRBV5-4; CDR3nt: TGTGCCAGCAGCTCATCTCCTATTCAGGGTTCTTCCTATAATTCACCCCTCCACTTT; CDR3aa: CASSSSPIQGSSYNSPLHF
d_gene: TRBD1; j_gene: TRBJ1-5; abundance: .; v_gene: TRBV28; CDR3nt: TGTGCCAGCATCCCGACGGGACAGGGGGGAGGCAATCAGCCCCAGCATTTT; CDR3aa: CASIPTGQGGGNQPQHF
d_gene: TRBD2; j_gene: TRBJ2-3; abundance: .; v_gene: TRBV6-2/TRBV6-3; CDR3nt: TGTGCCAGCAGTTACCTCCATTCCAGTCTGGGACTAGCGGGAGGTGTTGTTACGCAGTATTTT; CDR3aa: CASSYLHSSLGLAGGVVTQYF
d_gene: .; j_gene: TRBJ1-5; abundance: .; v_gene: TRBV14; CDR3nt: TGTGCCAGCAGCCTCGAGGCGAATCAGCCCCAGCATTTT; CDR3aa: CASSLEANQPQHF
d_gene: .; j_gene: TRBJ2-7; abundance: .; v_gene: TRBV7-3; CDR3nt: TGTGCCAGCAGCGTGGGACTGGGTATGGAGCAGTACTTC; CDR3aa: CASSVGLGMEQYF
d_gene: TRBD2; j_gene: TRBJ2-2; abundance: .; v_gene: TRBV2; CDR3nt: TGTGCCAGCAGAACCGCTAGCGGGGGGAACACCGGGGAGCTGTTTTTT; CDR3aa: CASRTASGGNTGELFF
d_gene: .; j_gene: TRBJ2-5; abundance: .; v_gene: TRBV6-5; CDR3nt: TGTGCCAGCGGGGGGACAGAACAAGAGACCCAGTACTTC; CDR3aa: CASGGTEQETQYF
d_gene: .; j_gene: TRBJ2-6; abundance: .; v_gene: TRBV6-1; CDR3nt: TGTGCCAGCAGTGAACAGGGAATAGGGGGTGGGGCCAACGTCCTGACTTTC; CDR3aa: CASSEQGIGGGANVLTF
d_gene: TRBD1; j_gene: TRBJ1-5; abundance: .; v_gene: TRBV5-6; CDR3nt: TGTGCCAGCAGCTTTCTAGGACAGGGAAAAGGTCCCCAGCATTTT; CDR3aa: CASSFLGQGKGPQHF
d_gene: TRBD1; j_gene: TRBJ1-6; abundance: .; v_gene: TRBV6-5; CDR3nt: TGTGCCAGCAGCCCCACGGGACAGATTTCACCCCTCCACTTT; CDR3aa: CASSPTGQISPLHF
d_gene: .; j_gene: TRBJ2-6; abundance: .; v_gene: TRBV19; CDR3nt: TGTGCCAGCCGGGACACGTACTCTGGGGCCAACGTCCTGACTTTC; CDR3aa: CASRDTYSGANVLTF
d_gene: .; j_gene: TRBJ1-5; abundance: .; v_gene: TRBV6-6; CDR3nt: TGTGCCAGCAGTCGAGAGGACACACTCCGCCAGCCCCAGCATTTT; CDR3aa: CASSREDTLRQPQHF
d_gene: TRBD1; j_gene: TRBJ1-5; abundance: .; v_gene: TRBV4-1; CDR3nt: TGCGCCAGCAGCCAAGATGGGACAGACAATCAGCCCCAGCATTTT; CDR3aa: CASSQDGTDNQPQHF
d_gene: TRBD2; j_gene: TRBJ2-7; abundance: .; v_gene: TRBV11-2; CDR3nt: TGTGCCAGCAGCTTAGATGGGGGGGGTCACAGCGAGCAGTACTTC; CDR3aa: CASSLDGGGHSEQYF
d_gene: TRBD2; j_gene: TRBJ2-3; abundance: .; v_gene: TRBV4-1; CDR3nt: TGCGCCAGCAGCCAAGATTTCCTAGCGGGAGGGCATGCAGATACGCAGTATTTT; CDR3aa: CASSQDFLAGGHADTQYF
d_gene: TRBD2; j_gene: TRBJ2-5; abundance: .; v_gene: TRBV5-1; CDR3nt: TGCGCCAGCAGCCCAGGCGGACTAGCGGACCAAGAGACCCAGTACTTC; CDR3aa: CASSPGGLADQETQYF
d_gene: TRBD1; j_gene: TRBJ2-1; abundance: .; v_gene: TRBV28; CDR3nt: TGTGCCAGCAGTCCGGCCGGGACAGGGAGGATCAATGAGCAGTTCTTC; CDR3aa: CASSPAGTGRINEQFF
d_gene: .; j_gene: TRBJ1-1; abundance: .; v_gene: TRBV9; CDR3nt: TGTGCCAGCAGCGACGGTCTTTTCGAAGCTTTCTTT; CDR3aa: CASSDGLFEAFF
d_gene: .; j_gene: TRBJ2-1; abundance: few; v_gene: TRBV21-1; CDR3nt: TGTGCCAGCAGCAAAGGCGGCAGCGATGAGCAGTTCTTC; CDR3aa: CASSKGGSDEQFF
d_gene: .; j_gene: TRBJ1-2; abundance: .; v_gene: TRBV6-5; CDR3nt: TGTGCCAGCAGTTATGCGGGAGGCTACACCTTC; CDR3aa: CASSYAGGYTF
d_gene: .; j_gene: TRBJ2-5; abundance: .; v_gene: TRBV10-3; CDR3nt: TGTGCCATCAGTGAGGGCCAGGGAGAGACCCAGTACTTC; CDR3aa: CAISEGQGETQYF